Shown below are 28 T cell receptor beta chains from a single sample sequenced in a study of regulatory T cells in long-lasting Graves disease. Time point defined: newly diagnosed GD, antithyroid drugs for less than 3 months. PBMC RNA served as the TCR library source. Arm-PCR of CDR3 regions and iRepertoire HTBI primers were used to build TCR beta libraries. TCRdb redid the calling of the multiplex PCR reads with MiXCR, one entry per CDR3 protein. This repertoire shows roughly 420,000 distinct CDR3 sequences, about a sixth found once; its top ten account for 20% to 25%. These data were also filed under a second study, of T cells in Graves' hyperthyroidism and ophthalmopathy.

The sequences come from peripheral blood mononuclear cells (PBMCs), collected at new diagnosis, from a patient treated with antithyroid drugs. These receptors originate from a woman between 18 and 30 years old with Graves disease.

This clonotype has ten or more counts. The chain recombines TRBV11-1 with TRBJ1-1; D is unresolved. Trimming took off 2 bases at V and 1 base at J, with 5 bases between the two ends. The CDR3 spans 13 residues. Germline lookup yields CDR1 SGHAT and CDR2 FQDESV (reference sequence). The CDR3 region is CASSLSQNTEAFF. Written as DNA, the CDR3 is TGTGCCAGCAGCTTATCGCAGAACACTGAAGCTTTCTTT.

This clonotype was picked up a small number of times. As DNA, the CDR3 is TGTGCCAGCAGCTTCCAGGGTAGTATCTCTGGAAACACCATATATTTT. Its protein product is CASSFQGSISGNTIYF. This sequence joins TRBV5-5 and TRBJ1-3; D is possibly TRBD1 (5 bases). V shed 2 bases and J shed 0 bases, with 12 bases lying between them. CDR3 size: 16 residues. Germline V gives CDR1 SGHKS, CDR2 YYEKEE (reference sequence).

This clonotype was seen a handful of times. The CDR3: CASSLGRNLNTGELFF. CDR3 sequence (DNA): TGCGCCAGCAGCTTGGGGCGGAATCTTAACACCGGGGAGCTGTTTTTT. V and J are TRBV5-1 and TRBJ2-2, with unresolved D. Germline lookup yields CDR1 SGHRS and CDR2 YFSETQ. V gave up 0 bases and J gave up 2 bases, with 11 bases separating them. The CDR3 is made up of 16 amino acids.

This clonotype was seen a single time. The rearrangement uses TRBV3-1 and TRBJ2-1, with 11 bases identical to TRBD2. This CDR3 is 15 amino acids long. CDR1 is LGHDT, CDR2 YNNKEL, per germline (reference sequence). V lost 3 bases to trimming and J lost 10 bases; unmatched junction nucleotides: 8. The CDR3 DNA reads TGTGCCAGCAGCCATAGCGGGAGGGGCTCCTACGAGCAGTTCTTC. It yields the protein CASSHSGRGSYEQFF.

Only a few counts were recorded for this clonotype. This sequence joins TRBV9 and TRBJ2-1; D is unclear. Germline-derived CDR1 and CDR2 are SGDLS and YYNGEE. V lost 3 bases to trimming and J lost 9 bases, with 7 bases between them. CDR3 length equals 11 residues. CDR3 loop: CASSASVEQFF. The DNA of the CDR3 is TGTGCCAGCAGCGCGAGTGTTGAGCAGTTCTTC.

This clonotype was observed many times. The rearrangement joins TRBV7-3 to TRBJ2-3; weak D call: TRBD2 (5 bases). The CDR3 runs to 14 residues. The germline V and J ends were trimmed by 10 bases and 2 bases, with 16 bases remaining between them. Germline loops: CDR1 SGHTA, CDR2 FQGTGA. DNA for the CDR3: TGTGCCACCTCCCTCAGCGGATACACAGATACGCAGTATTTT. Protein: CATSLSGYTDTQYF.

V and J are TRBV20-1 and TRBJ1-3; D may be TRBD1 (5 bases). V was trimmed by 6 bases and J by 0 bases, leaving 9 bases between them. The CDR3 is made up of 13 amino acids. Germline CDR1 DFQATT, CDR2 SNEGSKA (reference sequence). The CDR3 coding sequence is TGCAGTGCACCGACAGACTCTGGAAACACCATATATTTT. Translating gives CSAPTDSGNTIYF.

This clonotype was seen repeatedly, ten times or more. This chain connects TRBV7-9 to TRBJ2-7; maybe TRBD2 (5 bases). The CDR3 has 13 amino acids. V dropped 0 bases and J dropped 6 bases, with 9 bases sitting between them. Germline V gene sequence: CDR1 SEHNR, CDR2 FQNEAQ (reference sequence). The CDR3 nucleotides read TGTGCCAGCAGCTTAGCGCCGGGAACCGAGCAGTACTTC. Residues: CASSLAPGTEQYF.

This clonotype was counted ten times or more. This sequence joins TRBV7-9 and TRBJ2-7; 8 bases fit TRBD1. CDR3 length equals 14 residues. With V trimmed by 2 bases and J by 4 bases, 4 bases remained unmatched. Germline V gene sequence: CDR1 SEHNR, CDR2 FQNEAQ (reference sequence). The CDR3 DNA follows: TGTGCCAGCAGCTTACCGGGACAGGAATACGAGCAGTACTTC. Protein: CASSLPGQEYEQYF.

The CDR3 sequence is CASSLGGTGSLSYEQYF. CDR3 in DNA: TGCGCCAGCAGCTTGGGAGGGACAGGGTCTCTCTCCTACGAGCAGTACTTC. The genes are TRBV5-1 and TRBJ2-7, with TRBD1 matching over 9 bases. The ends lost 0 bases at V and 0 bases at J; junction bases unmatched: 7. The CDR3 loop spans 17 amino acids. Germline V gene lookup returns CDR1 SGHRS and CDR2 YFSETQ.

At least ten counts were recorded for this clonotype. The rearrangement joins TRBV28 to TRBJ2-7, with unresolved D. The CDR3 spans 14 residues. V lost 5 bases, J lost 0 bases, and 11 bases lay in between. Per germline, CDR1 MDHEN and CDR2 SYDVKM. The CDR3 loop is CASSQAPASYEQYF. The CDR3 DNA sequence: TGTGCCAGCAGTCAAGCTCCTGCCTCCTACGAGCAGTACTTC. The variable domain in full, completed from reference TRBV28 and TRBJ2-7, reads DVKVTQSSRYLVKRTGEKVFLECVQDMDHENMFWYRQDPGLGLRLIYFSYDVKMKEKGDIPEGYSVSREKKERFSLILESASTNQTSMYLCASSQAPASYEQYFGPGTRLTVT.

This clonotype has ten or more counts. The genes are TRBV3-1 and TRBJ2-7; D perhaps matches TRBD2 (6 bases). The ends were cut back, 1 base at V and 4 bases at J, with 14 bases in the middle. The germline V gene encodes CDR1 LGHDT and CDR2 YNNKEL (reference sequence). CDR3 length equals 15 residues. The CDR3 DNA reads as TGTGCCAGCAGCCAAGTGGCGGGACTGGGTTACGAGCAGTACTTC. It codes for CASSQVAGLGYEQYF.

The chain recombines TRBV5-5 with TRBJ1-5, with a tentative D call TRBD1 (5 bases). Per the germline V gene, CDR1 is SGHKS and CDR2 is YYEKEE (reference sequence). The CDR3 loop spans 16 amino acids. V was shortened by 4 bases and J by 4 bases, with 18 bases between the two germline ends. CDR3: CASSKGAFWENQPQHF. CDR3 nucleotides: TGTGCCAGCAGCAAAGGGGCCTTTTGGGAAAATCAGCCCCAGCATTTT.

This clonotype occurred many times. The chain combines TRBV5-1 with TRBJ2-3; 9 nucleotides match TRBD2. Germline V gene data show CDR1 as SGHRS and CDR2 as YFSETQ. This CDR3 is built from 15 residues. V lost 3 bases to trimming and J lost 2 bases; unmatched junction nucleotides: 4. The CDR3 is CASSSVAGATDTQYF. CDR3 bases: TGCGCCAGCAGCTCGGTAGCGGGAGCCACAGATACGCAGTATTTT.

This clonotype was detected a few times. The chain combines TRBV3-1 with TRBJ1-2, with D possibly TRBD1 on 5 matching bases. V dropped 3 bases and J dropped 5 bases, with 10 bases sitting between them. The CDR3 sequence is 13 residues long. In germline, CDR1 is LGHDT, CDR2 YNNKEL (reference sequence). The CDR3 is CASSQQQAYGYTF. In DNA, the CDR3 is TGTGCCAGCAGCCAGCAACAGGCGTATGGCTACACCTTC.

Many counts were recorded for this clonotype. CDR3 in DNA: TGCAGCGTTGAGGCTCAGGTAGTCGGCGAGCAGTTCTTC. This encodes CSVEAQVVGEQFF. This chain joins TRBV29-1 and TRBJ2-1; D is undetermined. The CDR3 has 13 residues. Germline V gene data show CDR1 as SQVTM and CDR2 as ANQGSEA. The germline V and J ends were trimmed by 3 bases and 10 bases, with 16 bases remaining between them.

This clonotype was counted many times. The chain uses TRBV28 and TRBJ2-3; D gene uncertain. Deletions cut 11 bases from V and 1 base from J, with 19 bases between. Germline loops: CDR1 MDHEN, CDR2 SYDVKM. This CDR3 has 15 amino acids. CDR3: CASQSIRLGTDTQYF. The CDR3 DNA sequence: TGTGCCTCCCAGAGTATACGGTTAGGCACAGATACGCAGTATTTT.

The rearrangement uses TRBV28 and TRBJ2-1, with a weak D call TRBD2 (6 bases). The J call may be wrong; the DNA end is better matched by TRBJ2-5. Germline V CDR1 and CDR2: MDHEN, SYDVKM. The CDR3 totals 18 residues. For the CDR3, the DNA is TGTGCCAGCAGTTTACTTGGAGGGGCGCCGATGTGGGAAGAGACCCAGTACTTC. It is translated as CASSLLGGAPMWEETQYF.

This clonotype was recorded many times. The chain is built from TRBV19 and TRBJ2-7, with 9 bases fitting TRBD1. V was pared by 4 bases and J by 2 bases, with 3 bases of the junction left unmatched. Germline V gene data show CDR1 as LNHDA and CDR2 as SQIVND (reference sequence). The CDR3 length is 14 residues. CDR3 sequence: CASSTTGGAYEQYF. The CDR3 DNA reads TGTGCCAGTAGTACAACAGGGGGCGCCTACGAGCAGTACTTC.

Points on this clonotype: This may be a read error: a much more frequent sequence differs by one nucleotide. The rearrangement joins TRBV6-1 to TRBJ2-1, with 10 bases aligning to TRBD1. The V gene's germline CDR1 is MNHNS and CDR2 SASEGT. This CDR3 contains 18 residues. CDR3 residues: CASTQWAIDRGRLSEQLF. The CDR3 DNA is TGTGCCAGCACCCAGTGGGCGATCGACAGGGGGCGTTTGAGTGAGCAGCTCTTC.

The sample holds a few counts of this clonotype. This chain uses TRBV28 with TRBJ1-5, with TRBD1 as a possible D gene (5 bases). Trimming cost V 7 bases and J 1 base, with 8 bases left between them. The germline V gene has CDR1 MDHEN and CDR2 SYDVKM. The CDR3 length is 13 residues. CDR3 amino acids: CASKWDSNQPQHF. CDR3 DNA: TGTGCCAGCAAGTGGGACAGCAATCAGCCCCAGCATTTT.

This sequence joins TRBV10-3 and TRBJ2-7; 7 nucleotides line up with TRBD2. V gave up 8 bases and J gave up 0 bases; unmatched junction bases: 4. The germline gives CDR1 ENHRY, CDR2 SYGVKD. The CDR3 runs 13 residues. In DNA, the CDR3 is TGTGCCATCGACAGCGGGGACTCCTACGAGCAGTACTTC. This gives the protein CAIDSGDSYEQYF.

The chain links TRBV6-1 to TRBJ2-4; TRBD1 aligns across 10 bases. J gave up 6 bases and V 6 bases, and 5 bases lay outside the gene matches. CDR1 and CDR2 (germline): MNHNS, SASEGT. The CDR3 is 14 amino acids. Written as DNA, the CDR3 is TGTGCCAGCAGCCTGACAGGGGGCCGAAACATTCAGTACTTC. It is translated as CASSLTGGRNIQYF.

This chain uses TRBV5-1 with TRBJ2-1; D call uncertain. Trimming shortened V by 0 bases and J by 5 bases, and 6 bases separated the two germline ends. Germline CDR1 and CDR2: SGHRS and YFSETQ. CDR3 length: 13 amino acids. The CDR3 spells CASSLGLDNEQFF. In nucleotides, the CDR3 is TGCGCCAGCAGCTTGGGACTCGACAATGAGCAGTTCTTC.

This clonotype was observed at least ten times. The chain couples TRBV2 to TRBJ2-7; 12 bases match TRBD2. The CDR3 loop spans 15 amino acids. The ends lost 6 bases at V and 4 bases at J; junction bases unmatched: 7. CDR1 and CDR2 (germline): SNHLY, FYNNEI. CDR3 amino acids: CASRVTSGSLYEQYF. CDR3 bases: TGTGCCAGCAGGGTGACTAGCGGGAGTTTGTACGAGCAGTACTTC.

This clonotype was detected a few times. V gene TRBV7-2 combines with J gene TRBJ1-4; 10 positions match TRBD1. Trimming cost V 1 base and J 10 bases; bases outside gene matches: 12. Germline V lookup: CDR1 SGHTA, CDR2 FQGNSA. CDR3 length equals 17 residues. DNA of the CDR3: TGTGCCAGCAGCTTAGTTGGGACAGGGGCCCAATCGGGAAAACTGTTTTTT. Amino acid sequence: CASSLVGTGAQSGKLFF. Full variable domain (remainder filled in from reference TRBV7-2 and TRBJ1-4): GAGVSQSPSNKVTEKGKDVELRCDPISGHTALYWYRQSLGQGLEFLIYFQGNSAPDKSGLPSDRFSAERTGGSVSTLTIQRTQQEDSAVYLCASSLVGTGAQSGKLFFGSGTQLSVL.

At least ten counts were recorded for this clonotype. The chain couples TRBV7-9 to TRBJ2-1; maybe TRBD1 (6 bases). Between the trimmed V and J ends, which lost 5 bases and 1 base, there was a span of 12 bases. Germline V gene lookup returns CDR1 SEHNR and CDR2 FQNEAQ (reference sequence). The CDR3 has 15 residues. The CDR3 bases are TGTGCCAGCAGCGGGGGACAACGGTCCTACAATGAGCAGTTCTTC. This gives the protein CASSGGQRSYNEQFF.

Worth noting for this clonotype: Since no conserved phenylalanine or tryptophan closes the CDR3, a read error is the likely cause. The chain carries TRBV7-9 and TRBJ2-3, with 9 bases identical to TRBD2. The CDR3 is 16 amino acids. Losses at the gene ends were 1 base for V and 4 bases for J; bases not matched to a gene: 6. The germline CDR1 and CDR2 sequences are SEHNR and FQNEAQ (reference sequence). The CDR3 protein is CASSLELAGPADTQYL. Here the CDR3 DNA reads TGTGCCAGCAGCTTAGAGCTAGCGGGACCTGCAGATACGCAGTATTTA.